The 20 T cell receptor beta chains presented below share a single source sample, sequenced in a study of identical twins. MiXCR, run by TCRdb on the 5' RACE reads, gives a single entry per CDR3 protein. The repertoire holds roughly 540,000 distinct CDR3 sequences, with 22% as singletons. The sample was also reused in another study, on T cells expressing NK-cell markers.

The specimen was CD4+ T cells sorted from blood. The origin of the receptors is a woman between 18 and 30 years old in good health.

J is TRBJ2-1 and V is TRBV9; 7 nucleotides line up with TRBD2. The CDR3 consists of 17 residues. The germline CDR1 and CDR2 sequences are SGDLS and YYNGEE. V gave up 0 bases and J gave up 9 bases; unmatched junction bases: 15. In nucleotides, the CDR3 is TGTGCCAGCAGCGTAGTGGGTGCGGGAGACGTCGCGAGTGAGCAGTTCTTC. Translated: CASSVVGAGDVASEQFF. Full variable domain (outside the CDR3, taken from reference TRBV9 and TRBJ2-1): DSGVTQTPKHLITATGQRVTLRCSPRSGDLSVYWYQQSLDQGLQFLIQYYNGEERAKGNILERFSAQQFPDLHSELNLSSLELGDSALYFCASSVVGAGDVASEQFFGPGTRLTVL.

The rearrangement links TRBV7-2 to TRBJ2-5, with D perhaps matching TRBD2 (6 bases). CDR1 and CDR2 from the germline V gene are SGHTA and FQGNSA. Trimming stripped 1 base from V and 7 bases from J, with 16 bases between. The CDR3 consists of 15 residues. CDR3 in DNA: TGTGCCAGCAGCTTAGTGGATAGCGGCCTTAGGACCCAGTACTTC. It is translated as CASSLVDSGLRTQYF.

V gene TRBV29-1 combines with J gene TRBJ2-7; D might be TRBD1 or TRBD2, each matching 5 bases. Per germline, CDR1 SQVTM and CDR2 ANQGSEA. This CDR3 comprises 15 residues. V shed 5 bases and J shed 0 bases, with 17 bases lying between them. The CDR3 loop reads CSVTTTGTGSYEQYF. The CDR3 nucleotides are TGCAGCGTTACAACTACCGGGACGGGCTCCTACGAGCAGTACTTC.

This clonotype was found a few times. V is TRBV25-1 and J is TRBJ2-3; D perhaps matches TRBD2 (6 bases). This CDR3 spans 12 amino acids. With 6 bases removed from V and 4 bases from J, the gap between germline ends came to 8 bases. Germline-derived CDR1 and CDR2 are MGHDK and SYGVNS. This CDR3 reads CASRGTADTQYF. The CDR3, as DNA: TGTGCCAGCAGGGGGACTGCAGATACGCAGTATTTT.

The chain joins TRBV4-3 to TRBJ2-3; D remains unclear. CDR3 length equals 14 residues. Germline loops: CDR1 LGHNA, CDR2 YSLEER. Trimming took 4 bases from V and 0 from J, leaving 8 bases between them. CDR3 sequence (DNA): TGCGCCAGCAGCCTGCAGATCAGCACAGATACGCAGTATTTT. Its protein product is CASSLQISTDTQYF.

The V and J genes are TRBV20-1 and TRBJ2-1, with a possible D match to TRBD1 (6 bases). Germline CDR1 DFQATT, CDR2 SNEGSKA (reference sequence). CDR3 length equals 14 residues. CDR3 sequence: CRAAAGASGAGQFF. The CDR3 coding sequence is TGCAGAGCCGCCGCGGGCGCTTCAGGGGCCGGGCAGTTCTTC.

This chain uses TRBV5-1 with TRBJ2-6; tentatively, D is TRBD1 (6 bases). The CDR3 sequence is 16 residues long. V dropped 3 bases and J dropped 0 bases, with 10 bases sitting between them. Germline CDR1 and CDR2: SGHRS and YFSETQ. CDR3 bases: TGCGCCAGCAGCTCTACAGGGATCTCTGGGGCCAACGTCCTGACTTTC. Amino acids: CASSSTGISGANVLTF.

This sequence joins TRBV12-3 or TRBV12-4 and TRBJ2-3; D is uncertain. The CDR3 runs 14 residues. V was pared by 9 bases and J by 1 base, with 14 bases between. CDR3 nucleotide sequence: TGTGCCAGTATCCTATCGCCTCGCACAGATACGCAGTATTTT. Amino acid sequence: CASILSPRTDTQYF.

V and J are TRBV5-1 and TRBJ2-1; TRBD1 might be the D (6 bases). This CDR3 is built from 15 residues. Trimming pared 0 bases from V and 7 bases from J, leaving 14 bases between. CDR1 and CDR2 (germline): SGHRS, YFSETQ. In nucleotides, the CDR3 is TGCGCCAGCAGCTTGGGCAGGACCCAGGGGAATGAGCAGTTCTTC. Amino acids: CASSLGRTQGNEQFF.

This chain joins TRBV5-1 and TRBJ2-5; TRBD2 is a possible D gene (5 bases). CDR1 and CDR2 from the germline V gene are SGHRS and YFSETQ. The CDR3 consists of 16 residues. Deletions cut 0 bases from V and 2 bases from J, with 14 bases between. The CDR3, as DNA: TGCGCCAGCAGCTTGGATCCGGGATATTTTCAAGAGACCCAGTACTTC. Its protein product is CASSLDPGYFQETQYF. Drawing the rest from reference TRBV5-1 and TRBJ2-5, the complete variable domain is KAGVTQTPRYLIKTRGQQVTLSCSPISGHRSVSWYQQTPGQGLQFLFEYFSETQRNKGNFPGRFSGRQFSNSRSEMNVSTLELGDSALYLCASSLDPGYFQETQYFGPGTRLLVL.

The chain couples TRBV12-3 or TRBV12-4 to TRBJ2-1, with D perhaps matching TRBD2 (6 bases). The CDR3 consists of 13 residues. The germline V and J ends were trimmed by 6 bases and 5 bases, with 11 bases remaining between them. CDR3 bases: TGTGCCAGCAGACCGGACTACAACAATGAGCAGTTCTTC. It codes for CASRPDYNNEQFF.

As DNA, the CDR3 is TGTGCCAGCTCACCGGGGACAGGGGATATGAACACTGAAGCTTTCTTT. Protein: CASSPGTGDMNTEAFF. The rearrangement joins TRBV18 to TRBJ1-1, with TRBD1 matching over 10 bases. The CDR3 is made up of 16 amino acids. Germline V gene sequence: CDR1 KGHSH, CDR2 LQKENI. Trimming took 3 bases from V and 0 from J; bases not matched to a gene: 4.

The J gene is TRBJ2-4, the V gene TRBV9; 14 nucleotides align to TRBD2. Germline-derived CDR1 and CDR2 are SGDLS and YYNGEE. After removal of 2 bases from V and 7 bases from J, the junction contained 5 bases not matched to a gene. The length of the CDR3 is 16 residues. In DNA form, the CDR3 reads TGTGCCAGCAGCGTGGGACTAGCGGGAGTTGAGAACATTCAGTACTTC. Its translation: CASSVGLAGVENIQYF.

The rearrangement links TRBV12-3 or TRBV12-4 to TRBJ1-2; unclear D gene. The length of the CDR3 is 15 residues. Trimming took 6 bases from V and 5 from J, leaving 19 bases between them. In DNA, the CDR3 is TGTGCCAGCAGCATTGAGGCGGGCGGTTCGTATGGCTACACCTTC. Translated, it gives CASSIEAGGSYGYTF.

This clonotype was seen a few times. V usage is TRBV7-2 and J usage is TRBJ1-5; D unclear. The germline V and J ends were trimmed by 3 bases and 7 bases, with 19 bases remaining between them. The CDR3 runs 16 residues. The germline V gene encodes CDR1 SGHTA and CDR2 FQGNSA. Here the CDR3 DNA reads TGTGCCAGCAGCTTGGCGTCCCCGGCAAACGGCCAGCCCCAGCATTTT. Its protein is CASSLASPANGQPQHF. Using reference TRBV7-2 and TRBJ1-5 for the parts outside the CDR3, the full variable domain is GAGVSQSPSNKVTEKGKDVELRCDPISGHTALYWYRQSLGQGLEFLIYFQGNSAPDKSGLPSDRFSAERTGGSVSTLTIQRTQQEDSAVYLCASSLASPANGQPQHFGDGTRLSIL.

This clonotype came up once. The chain links TRBV9 to TRBJ2-1, with 8 bases fitting TRBD1. V was clipped by 1 base and J by 6 bases; unmatched bases: 9. The CDR3 is 16 amino acids. Germline CDR1 SGDLS, CDR2 YYNGEE. The CDR3, as DNA: TGTGCCAGCAGCGTATCGCTCGGGACAGGCAGCAATGAGCAGTTCTTC. Translated, it gives CASSVSLGTGSNEQFF.

The chain employs TRBV20-1 and TRBJ2-2, with D uncertain. This CDR3 has 14 residues. V was pared by 2 bases and J by 1 base, with 8 bases between. Germline assignment: CDR1 DFQATT and CDR2 SNEGSKA (reference sequence). In nucleotides, the CDR3 is TGCAGTGCTAGATCGCGGTTGAACACCGGGGAGCTGTTTTTT. Its protein is CSARSRLNTGELFF.

The rearrangement links TRBV20-1 to TRBJ1-4; 7 nucleotides line up with TRBD1. Germline V lookup: CDR1 DFQATT, CDR2 SNEGSKA (reference sequence). This CDR3 has 13 amino acids. J was trimmed by 7 bases and V by 1 base; bases with no gene match: 3. This CDR3 is CSARGQGSEKLFF. Written as DNA, the CDR3 is TGCAGTGCTAGAGGACAGGGAAGTGAAAAACTGTTTTTT.

This clonotype was recorded at least ten times. V is TRBV29-1 and J is TRBJ2-3; 8 bases line up with TRBD2. This CDR3 contains 14 residues. Germline CDR1 reads SQVTM; CDR2 reads ANQGSEA. V shed 4 bases, J shed 5 bases, and the junction held 8 bases outside the gene matches. This CDR3 is CSVVDSGEGDTQYF. The CDR3 DNA reads TGCAGCGTTGTAGATAGCGGGGAGGGAGATACGCAGTATTTT.

V and J are TRBV7-2 and TRBJ2-7; the match to TRBD2 covers 9 bases. Germline-derived CDR1 and CDR2 are SGHTA and FQGNSA. The CDR3 is made up of 13 amino acids. With V trimmed by 5 bases and J by 11 bases, 10 bases remained unmatched. The CDR3 nucleotides read TGTGCCAGCAGCATACCCGCGGGAGGGGAGGAGTACTTC. As protein: CASSIPAGGEEYF.